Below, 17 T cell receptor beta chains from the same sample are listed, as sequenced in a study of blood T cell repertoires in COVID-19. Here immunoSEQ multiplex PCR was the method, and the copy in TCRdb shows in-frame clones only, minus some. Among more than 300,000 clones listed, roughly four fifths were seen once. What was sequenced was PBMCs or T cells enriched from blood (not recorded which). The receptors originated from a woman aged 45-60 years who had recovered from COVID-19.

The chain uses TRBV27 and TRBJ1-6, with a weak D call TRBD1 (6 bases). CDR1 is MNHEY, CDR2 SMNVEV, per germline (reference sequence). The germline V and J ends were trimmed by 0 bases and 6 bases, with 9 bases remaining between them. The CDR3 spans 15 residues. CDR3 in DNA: TGTGCCAGCAGTTTATCGGGGACATCTAATTCACCCCTCCACTTT. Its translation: CASSLSGTSNSPLHF.

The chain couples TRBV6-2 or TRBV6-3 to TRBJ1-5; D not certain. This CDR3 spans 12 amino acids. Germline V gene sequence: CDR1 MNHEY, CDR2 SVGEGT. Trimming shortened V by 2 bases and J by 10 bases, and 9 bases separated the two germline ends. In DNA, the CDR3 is TGTGCCAGCAGTTACGCAGGTGTCCCCCAGCATTTT. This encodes CASSYAGVPQHF.

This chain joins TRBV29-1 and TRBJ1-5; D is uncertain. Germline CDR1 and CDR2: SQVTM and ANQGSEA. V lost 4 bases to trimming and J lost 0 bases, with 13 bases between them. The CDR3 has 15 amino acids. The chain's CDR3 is CSVVLGGYSNQPQHF. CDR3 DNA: TGCAGCGTTGTTTTAGGAGGGTATAGCAATCAGCCCCAGCATTTT.

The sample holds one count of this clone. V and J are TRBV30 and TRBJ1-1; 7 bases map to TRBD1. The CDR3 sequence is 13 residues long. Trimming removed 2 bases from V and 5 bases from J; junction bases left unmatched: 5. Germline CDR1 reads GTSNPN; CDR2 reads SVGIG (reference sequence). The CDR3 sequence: CAWSRGLGTEAFF. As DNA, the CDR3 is TGTGCCTGGAGTAGGGGGCTAGGGACTGAAGCTTTCTTT.

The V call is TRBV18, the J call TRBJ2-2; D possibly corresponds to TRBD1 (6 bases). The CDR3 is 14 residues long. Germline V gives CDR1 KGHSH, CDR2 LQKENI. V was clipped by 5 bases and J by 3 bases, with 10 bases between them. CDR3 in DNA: TGTGCCAGCTCAACAAACAGGGACACCGGGGAGCTGTTTTTT. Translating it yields CASSTNRDTGELFF.

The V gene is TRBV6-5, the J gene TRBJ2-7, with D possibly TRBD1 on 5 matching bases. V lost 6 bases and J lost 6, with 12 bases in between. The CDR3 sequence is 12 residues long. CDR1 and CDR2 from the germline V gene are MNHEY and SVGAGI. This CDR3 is CASSPDSSEQYF. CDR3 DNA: TGTGCCAGCAGCCCAGACAGTTCCGAGCAGTACTTC.

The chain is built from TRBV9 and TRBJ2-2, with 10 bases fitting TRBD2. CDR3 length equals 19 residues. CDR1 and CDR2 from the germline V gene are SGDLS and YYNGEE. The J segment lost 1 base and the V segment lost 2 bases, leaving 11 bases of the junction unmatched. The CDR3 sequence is CASSVLLAGGRGNTGELFF. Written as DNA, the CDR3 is TGTGCCAGCAGCGTCCTGTTAGCGGGGGGACGAGGGAACACCGGGGAGCTGTTTTTT.

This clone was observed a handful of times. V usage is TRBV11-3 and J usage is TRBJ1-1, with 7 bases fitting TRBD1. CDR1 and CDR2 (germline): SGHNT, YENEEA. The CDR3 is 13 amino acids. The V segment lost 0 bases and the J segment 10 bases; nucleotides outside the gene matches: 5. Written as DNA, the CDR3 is TGTGCCAGCAGCTTAGAGCTGAACAGGGGAGCTTTCTTT. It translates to CASSLELNRGAFF. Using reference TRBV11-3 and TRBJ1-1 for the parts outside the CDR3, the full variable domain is EAGVVQSPRYKIIEKKQPVAFWCNPISGHNTLYWYLQNLGQGPELLIRYENEEAVDDSQLPKDRFSAERLKGVDSTLKIQPAELGDSAVYLCASSLELNRGAFFGQGTRLTVV.

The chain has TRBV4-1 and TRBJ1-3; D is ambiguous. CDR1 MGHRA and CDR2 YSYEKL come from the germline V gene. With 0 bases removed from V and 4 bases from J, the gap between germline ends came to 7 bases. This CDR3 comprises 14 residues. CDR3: CASSQDGSGNTIYF. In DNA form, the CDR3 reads TGCGCCAGCAGCCAAGATGGCTCAGGAAACACCATATATTTT.

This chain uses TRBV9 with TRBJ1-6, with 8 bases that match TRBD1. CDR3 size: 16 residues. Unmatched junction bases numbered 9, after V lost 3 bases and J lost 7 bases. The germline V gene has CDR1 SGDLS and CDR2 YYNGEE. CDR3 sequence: CASSARDRSKNSPLHF. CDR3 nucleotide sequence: TGTGCCAGCAGCGCGAGGGACAGGAGCAAGAATTCACCCCTCCACTTT.

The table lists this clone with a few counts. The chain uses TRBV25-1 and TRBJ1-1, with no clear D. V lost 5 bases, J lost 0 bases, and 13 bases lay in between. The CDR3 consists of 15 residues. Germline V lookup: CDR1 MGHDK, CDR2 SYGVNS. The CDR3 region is CASSPKVGVNTEAFF. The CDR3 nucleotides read TGTGCCAGCAGTCCAAAGGTTGGAGTGAACACTGAAGCTTTCTTT.

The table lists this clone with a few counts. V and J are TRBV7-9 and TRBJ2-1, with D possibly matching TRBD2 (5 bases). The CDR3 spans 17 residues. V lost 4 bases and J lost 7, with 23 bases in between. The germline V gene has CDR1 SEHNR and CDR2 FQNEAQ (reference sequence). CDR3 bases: TGTGCCAGCAGCTCGACGTTGGTGGTTCGGGGTAGAAATGAGCAGTTCTTC. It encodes CASSSTLVVRGRNEQFF.

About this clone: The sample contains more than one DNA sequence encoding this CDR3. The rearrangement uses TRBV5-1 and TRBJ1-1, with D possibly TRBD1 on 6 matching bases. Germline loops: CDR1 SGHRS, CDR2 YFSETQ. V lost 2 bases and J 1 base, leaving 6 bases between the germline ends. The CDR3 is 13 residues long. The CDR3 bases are TGCGCCAGCAGCTTACAGGGGAACACTGAAGCTTTCTTT. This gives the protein CASSLQGNTEAFF.

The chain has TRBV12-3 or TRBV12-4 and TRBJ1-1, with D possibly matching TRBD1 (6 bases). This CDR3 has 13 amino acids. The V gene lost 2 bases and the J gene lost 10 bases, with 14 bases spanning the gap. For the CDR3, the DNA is TGTGCCAGCAGTTTATTCCAAAGGGGGATAGCTTTCTTT. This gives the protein CASSLFQRGIAFF.

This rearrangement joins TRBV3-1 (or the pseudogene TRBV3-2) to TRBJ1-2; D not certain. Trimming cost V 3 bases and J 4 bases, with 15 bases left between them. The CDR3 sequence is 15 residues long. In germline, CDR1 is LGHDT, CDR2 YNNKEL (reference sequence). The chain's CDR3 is CASSHGNEVGYGYTF. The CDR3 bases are TGTGCCAGCAGCCACGGTAATGAGGTGGGCTATGGCTACACCTTC.

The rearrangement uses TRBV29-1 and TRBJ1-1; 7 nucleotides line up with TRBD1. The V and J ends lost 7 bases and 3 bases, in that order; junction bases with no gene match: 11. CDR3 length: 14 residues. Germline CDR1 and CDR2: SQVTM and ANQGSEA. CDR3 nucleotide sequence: TGCAGCGCTACTCAGGTGGGACAGCACACTGAAGCTTTCTTT. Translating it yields CSATQVGQHTEAFF.

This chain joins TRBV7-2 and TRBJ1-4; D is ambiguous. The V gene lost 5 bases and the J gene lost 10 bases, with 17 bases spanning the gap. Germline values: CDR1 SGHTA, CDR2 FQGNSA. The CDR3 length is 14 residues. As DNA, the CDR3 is TGTGCCAGCAGCCCCTCTGCGGGGATCGGAAAACTGTTTTTT. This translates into CASSPSAGIGKLFF. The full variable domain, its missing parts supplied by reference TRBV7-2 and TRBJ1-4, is GAGVSQSPSNKVTEKGKDVELRCDPISGHTALYWYRQSLGQGLEFLIYFQGNSAPDKSGLPSDRFSAERTGGSVSTLTIQRTQQEDSAVYLCASSPSAGIGKLFFGSGTQLSVL.